One and the same sample provided the 18 T cell receptor beta chains below, sequenced in a study of regulatory T cells in long-lasting Graves disease. Through Arm-PCR of CDR3 regions and iRepertoire HTBI primers, TCR beta libraries were built. A single record per CDR3 protein comes from TCRdb applying MiXCR to the multiplex PCR reads. Of about 660,000 distinct CDR3 sequences listed, about 30% are singletons. The time point is: persistent/refractory GD, antithyroid drugs over 5 years with positive TRAb. PBMC-derived RNA was used for the TCR library. The material was peripheral blood mononuclear cells (PBMCs), obtained when the disease was refractory, from a patient treated with antithyroid drugs. The receptors originated from a female donor with Graves disease.

Of note for this clonotype: At one of its ends the junction is not consistent with the germline gene, which may arise from a read error. The chain combines TRBV11-3 with TRBJ1-2, with 7 bases aligning to TRBD1. Germline CDR1 is SGHNT and CDR2 is YENEEA. The CDR3 is 14 residues long. CDR3 residues: CANSSTGEGYGYTF. For the CDR3, the DNA is TGTGCCAACAGCTCCACAGGGGAGGGCTATGGCTACACCTTC. Looking up the rest from reference TRBV11-3 and TRBJ1-2 gives the full variable domain: EAGVVQSPRYKIIEKKQPVAFWCNPISGHNTLYWYLQNLGQGPELLIRYENEEAVDDSQLPKDRFSAERLKGVDSTLKIQPAELGDSAVYLCANSSTGEGYGYTFGSGTRLTVV.

This clonotype was recorded a few times. This rearrangement joins TRBV9 to TRBJ1-4, with D hard to call. Germline V CDR1 and CDR2: SGDLS, YYNGEE. This CDR3 comprises 14 residues. V dropped 2 bases and J dropped 4 bases, with 9 bases sitting between them. The CDR3 DNA reads TGTGCCAGCAGCGTCGGACCCAGTAATGAAAAACTGTTTTTT. Protein product: CASSVGPSNEKLFF.

This clonotype was detected a few times. This rearrangement joins TRBV20-1 to TRBJ1-1; 7 bases align to TRBD1. From germline, CDR1 is DFQATT and CDR2 SNEGSKA (reference sequence). V lost 0 bases to trimming and J lost 3 bases; unmatched junction nucleotides: 7. The CDR3 sequence is 15 residues long. The CDR3 loop is CSARDVTGVYTEAFF. CDR3 coding DNA: TGCAGTGCTAGAGATGTCACAGGGGTGTACACTGAAGCTTTCTTT.

The chain recombines TRBV24-1 with TRBJ1-1; D not resolved. Looked up from germline, CDR1 is KGHDR and CDR2 is SFDVKD. This CDR3 has 13 residues. Trimming stripped 7 bases from V and 3 bases from J, with 11 bases between. DNA of the CDR3: TGTGCCACCAGACAAGATCCCTACACTGAAGCTTTCTTT. Translation gives CATRQDPYTEAFF.

This clonotype was counted between two and nine times. The chain combines TRBV30 with TRBJ1-2; 7 nucleotides align to TRBD1. Germline trimming cut 4 bases from V and 7 bases from J; bases unmatched to any gene: 6. This CDR3 is built from 12 residues. Looked up from germline, CDR1 is GTSNPN and CDR2 is SVGIG (reference sequence). The CDR3 DNA follows: TGTGCCTGGACTCGGACAGGCGGTGGCTACACCTTC. This gives the protein CAWTRTGGGYTF.

Many counts were recorded for this clonotype. The rearrangement uses TRBV2 and TRBJ2-7, with a tentative D call TRBD1 (6 bases). CDR1 and CDR2 from the germline V gene are SNHLY and FYNNEI. The CDR3 extends over 14 amino acids. V lost 2 bases to trimming and J lost 2 bases, with 10 bases between them. CDR3 in amino acids: CASSERGMTYEQYF. The CDR3 DNA is TGTGCCAGCAGTGAAAGGGGGATGACCTACGAGCAGTACTTC.

The rearrangement joins TRBV6-5 to TRBJ1-4; D possibly corresponds to TRBD1 (5 bases). This CDR3 has 17 residues. Germline-derived CDR1 and CDR2 are MNHEY and SVGAGI. The ends were cut back, 0 bases at V and 6 bases at J, with 17 bases in the middle. The CDR3 DNA follows: TGTGCCAGCAGTTACTCCAGTATCGGGGGGTTAGATGAAAAACTGTTTTTT. As protein: CASSYSSIGGLDEKLFF.

J is TRBJ2-7 and V is TRBV10-3, with 7 bases matching TRBD2. Trimming removed 3 bases from V and 3 bases from J; junction bases left unmatched: 8. Germline CDR1 is ENHRY and CDR2 is SYGVKD. This CDR3 spans 15 amino acids. This CDR3 is CAISDGGISGYEQYF. CDR3 bases: TGTGCCATCAGTGACGGGGGGATCTCAGGCTACGAGCAGTACTTC.

This clonotype was found a few times. V usage is TRBV12-3 or TRBV12-4 and J usage is TRBJ1-1; TRBD1 is a possible D gene (6 bases). Deletions cut 2 bases from V and 4 bases from J, with 14 bases between. The CDR3 is 15 residues long. CDR3: CASSLSGTGPTEAFF. The CDR3 bases are TGTGCCAGCAGTTTAAGCGGCACAGGGCCCACTGAAGCTTTCTTT.

This chain uses TRBV20-1 with TRBJ1-1; D unclear. Trimming took off 4 bases at V and 0 bases at J, with 12 bases between the two ends. Germline V gene data show CDR1 as DFQATT and CDR2 as SNEGSKA (reference sequence). The CDR3 length is 14 residues. The DNA for the CDR3 is TGCAGTGCTACCTTTGTGGCATTGAACACTGAAGCTTTCTTT. Translated: CSATFVALNTEAFF.

This clonotype was recorded a few times. J is TRBJ2-5 and V is TRBV30, with TRBD2 matching 7 bases. Germline CDR1 and CDR2: GTSNPN and SVGIG (reference sequence). The CDR3 has 15 residues. The J segment lost 4 bases and the V segment lost 5 bases, leaving 13 bases of the junction unmatched. The CDR3, as DNA: TGTGCCTGGGATGACCTAGCGGAGTTAGGAGAGACCCAGTACTTC. Its protein is CAWDDLAELGETQYF.

In this sample, this clonotype turned up many times. The rearrangement uses TRBV6-5 and TRBJ2-7; weak D call: TRBD2 (7 bases). The germline V gene encodes CDR1 MNHEY and CDR2 SVGAGI. V was cut by 0 bases and J by 6 bases, with 21 bases left in between. The CDR3 sequence is 17 residues long. The CDR3 reads CASSYSSGLGGRLEQYF. CDR3 bases: TGTGCCAGCAGTTACTCGAGTGGGCTCGGGGGGCGCCTCGAGCAGTACTTC.

The V gene is TRBV20-1, the J gene TRBJ1-5; no firm D call. V was clipped by 1 base and J by 0 bases, with 10 bases between them. The CDR3 runs 15 residues. CDR1 DFQATT and CDR2 SNEGSKA come from the germline V gene (reference sequence). CDR3: CSARAPGSSNQPQHF. The CDR3 bases are TGCAGTGCTAGAGCCCCCGGGAGTAGCAATCAGCCCCAGCATTTT.

This clonotype showed up just a few times. This rearrangement joins TRBV7-9 to TRBJ2-5; 8 bases fit TRBD2. The ends lost 4 bases at V and 3 bases at J; junction bases unmatched: 19. Germline V lookup: CDR1 SEHNR, CDR2 FQNEAQ (reference sequence). The CDR3 consists of 19 residues. CDR3 DNA sequence: TGTGCCAGCAGCTCCATGGGGCTAGCGGGCTCCGTGGGTAAAGAGACCCAGTACTTC. As protein: CASSSMGLAGSVGKETQYF.

Many counts were recorded for this clonotype. The chain joins TRBV12-3 or TRBV12-4 to TRBJ1-4; the D is unclear. CDR3 length: 13 residues. Trimming cost V 8 bases and J 8 bases, with 15 bases left between them. Here the CDR3 DNA reads TGTGCCAGCTGCTTGAACGGCTGGGAAAAACTGTTTTTT. This gives the protein CASCLNGWEKLFF.

This clonotype was found many times. J is TRBJ2-7 and V is TRBV12-3 or TRBV12-4, with D possibly being TRBD1 or TRBD2 (5 bases each). CDR3 length: 14 amino acids. The V gene lost 3 bases and the J gene lost 3 bases, with 12 bases spanning the gap. CDR3 DNA sequence: TGTGCCAGCAGTTTTCGGGGCAGTTACTACGAGCAGTACTTC. Residues: CASSFRGSYYEQYF.

The chain couples TRBV6-1 to TRBJ2-2, with D possibly TRBD1 on 6 matching bases. Trimming left V 5 bases short and J 3 bases short, with 19 bases between. CDR1 is MNHNS, CDR2 SASEGT, per germline. This CDR3 has 17 residues. The CDR3 nucleotides are TGTGCCAGCAGTAAACTCCGGGCAGGGGTGGACACCGGGGAGCTGTTTTTT. It specifies CASSKLRAGVDTGELFF.

This clonotype came up a few times. The chain couples TRBV5-1 to TRBJ1-2; D possibly corresponds to TRBD1 (6 bases). Germline CDR1 is SGHRS and CDR2 is YFSETQ. CDR3 length: 14 amino acids. V was clipped by 2 bases and J by 6 bases, with 14 bases between them. Here the CDR3 reads CASSFTGHGDGYTF. The CDR3 DNA reads TGCGCCAGCAGCTTTACGGGACACGGTGATGGCTACACCTTC.